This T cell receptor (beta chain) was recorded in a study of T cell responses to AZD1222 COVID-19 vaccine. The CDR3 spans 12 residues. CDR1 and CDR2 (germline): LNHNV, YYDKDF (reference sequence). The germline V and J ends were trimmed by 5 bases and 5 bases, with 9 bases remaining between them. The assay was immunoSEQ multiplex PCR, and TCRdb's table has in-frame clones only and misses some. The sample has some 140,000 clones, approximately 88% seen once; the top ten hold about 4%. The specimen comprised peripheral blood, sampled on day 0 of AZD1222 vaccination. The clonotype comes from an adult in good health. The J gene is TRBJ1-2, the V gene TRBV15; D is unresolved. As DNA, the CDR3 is TGTGCCACCAGCTCCCCCGGGTATGGCTACACCTTC. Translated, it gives CATSSPGYGYTF.